This T cell receptor beta chain comes out of a study of cytomegalovirus exposure and HLA in healthy donors. This clone is a singleton in its sample. The PCR ran on 60 Vbeta and 13 Jbeta primers. Sequencing used immunoSEQ multiplex PCR; TCRdb keeps in-frame clones, though not all of them. The sample includes 150,000 to 200,000 clones, about 76% seen only once; the top ten take 2% to 2.5%. This sequence was found in a female donor in good health and CMV-seronegative. The sample comprised PBMCs.

The DNA for the CDR3 is TGTGCCAGCAGCTCCGGAGACAGTGGAAGCACTGAAGCTTTCTTT. Encoded protein: CASSSGDSGSTEAFF. J is TRBJ1-1 and V is TRBV5-4; a possible D gene is TRBD1 (5 bases). There are 15 residues in the CDR3. Trimming took 3 bases from V and 4 from J, leaving 16 bases between them. From germline, CDR1 is SGHNT and CDR2 YYREEE (reference sequence). Full variable domain (missing parts from reference TRBV5-4 and TRBJ1-1): ETGVTQSPTHLIKTRGQQVTLRCSSQSGHNTVSWYQQALGQGPQFIFQYYREEENGRGNFPPRFSGLQFPNYSSELNVNALELDDSALYLCASSSGDSGSTEAFFGQGTRLTVV.